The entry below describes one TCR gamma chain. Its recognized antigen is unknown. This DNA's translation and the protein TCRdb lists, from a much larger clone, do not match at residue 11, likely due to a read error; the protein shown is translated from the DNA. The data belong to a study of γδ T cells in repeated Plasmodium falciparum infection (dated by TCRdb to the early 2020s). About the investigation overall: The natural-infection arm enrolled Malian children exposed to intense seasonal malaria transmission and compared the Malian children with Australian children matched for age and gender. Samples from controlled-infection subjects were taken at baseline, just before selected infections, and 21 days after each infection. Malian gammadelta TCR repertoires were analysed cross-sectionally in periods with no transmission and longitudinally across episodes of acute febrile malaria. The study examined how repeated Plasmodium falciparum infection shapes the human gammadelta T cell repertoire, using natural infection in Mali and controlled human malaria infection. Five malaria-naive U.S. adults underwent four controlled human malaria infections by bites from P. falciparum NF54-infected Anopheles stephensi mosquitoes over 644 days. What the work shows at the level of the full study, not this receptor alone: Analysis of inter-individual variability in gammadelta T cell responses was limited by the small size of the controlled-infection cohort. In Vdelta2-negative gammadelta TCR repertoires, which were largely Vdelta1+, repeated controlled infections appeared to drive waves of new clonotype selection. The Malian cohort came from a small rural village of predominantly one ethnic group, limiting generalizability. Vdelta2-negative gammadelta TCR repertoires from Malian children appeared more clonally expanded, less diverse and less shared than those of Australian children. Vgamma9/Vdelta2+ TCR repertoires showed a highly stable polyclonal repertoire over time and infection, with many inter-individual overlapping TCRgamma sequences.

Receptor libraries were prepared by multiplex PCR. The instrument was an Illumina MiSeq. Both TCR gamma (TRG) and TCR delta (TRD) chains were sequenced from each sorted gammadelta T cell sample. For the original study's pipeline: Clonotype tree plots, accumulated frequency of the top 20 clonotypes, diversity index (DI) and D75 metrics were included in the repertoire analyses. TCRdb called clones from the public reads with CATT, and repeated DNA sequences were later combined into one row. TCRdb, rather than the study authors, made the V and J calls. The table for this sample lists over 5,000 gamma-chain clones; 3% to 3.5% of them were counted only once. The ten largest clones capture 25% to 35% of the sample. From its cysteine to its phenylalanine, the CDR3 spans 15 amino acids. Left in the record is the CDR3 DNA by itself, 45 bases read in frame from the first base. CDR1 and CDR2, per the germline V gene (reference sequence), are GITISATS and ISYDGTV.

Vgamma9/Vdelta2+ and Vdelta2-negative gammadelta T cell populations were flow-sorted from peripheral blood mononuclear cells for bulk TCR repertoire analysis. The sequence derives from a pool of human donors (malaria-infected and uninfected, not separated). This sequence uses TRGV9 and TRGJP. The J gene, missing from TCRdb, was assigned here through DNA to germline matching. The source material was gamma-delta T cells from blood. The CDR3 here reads CALWDSELGKEIKVF. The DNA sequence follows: TGTGCCTTGTGGGATTCCGAGTTGGGCAAAGAAATCAAGGTATTT.